The 10 T cell receptor beta chains listed next were all sequenced from one sample in a study of healthy donors' naive CD4 and CD8 T cells. Each TCR library used about 500 ng of total RNA and a linear amplification protocol. TCRdb redid the calling of the reads with MiXCR, one entry per CDR3 protein. The table lists roughly 200,000 distinct CDR3 sequences, around 70% of them singletons. The specimen sequenced was naive CD4+ and CD8+ T cells sorted from blood, pooled from several donors. The receptor source for this set is a pool of human donors in good health; the sample pools cells from several healthy donors.

The rearrangement links TRBV20-1 to TRBJ2-1, with 14 bases matching TRBD2. V dropped 0 bases and J dropped 3; count of bases not matched to a gene: 7. Germline V lookup: CDR1 DFQATT, CDR2 SNEGSKA (reference sequence). CDR3 length equals 18 residues. The CDR3, as DNA: TGCAGTGCTAGAGATGCTAGCGGGACTAGCGGGGGCTACAATGAGCAGTTCTTC. The encoded protein is CSARDASGTSGGYNEQFF.

This clonotype was counted only a few times. The chain is built from TRBV27 and TRBJ2-5, with D tentatively TRBD1 (6 bases). There are 14 residues in the CDR3. The V and J ends lost 7 bases and 0 bases respectively, with 12 bases between them. The germline V gene has CDR1 MNHEY and CDR2 SMNVEV (reference sequence). Written as DNA, the CDR3 is TGTGCCAGCAAGAGTGGACAGAACCAAGAGACCCAGTACTTC. It is translated as CASKSGQNQETQYF.

The chain couples TRBV19 to TRBJ2-1; maybe TRBD2 (6 bases). The germline V and J ends were trimmed by 3 bases and 10 bases, with 13 bases remaining between them. CDR1 and CDR2 from the germline V gene are LNHDA and SQIVND (reference sequence). The CDR3 totals 13 residues. The CDR3 here is CASSIAGSLEQFF. CDR3 DNA: TGTGCCAGTAGTATCGCGGGATCGTTGGAGCAGTTCTTC. The whole variable domain, remainder taken from reference TRBV19 and TRBJ2-1, is DGGITQSPKYLFRKEGQNVTLSCEQNLNHDAMYWYRQDPGQGLRLIYYSQIVNDFQKGDIAEGYSVSREKKESFPLTVTSAQKNPTAFYLCASSIAGSLEQFFGPGTRLTVL.

This chain connects TRBV5-1 to TRBJ2-5, with unresolved D. In germline, CDR1 is SGHRS, CDR2 YFSETQ. The V gene lost 0 bases and the J gene lost 5 bases, with 14 bases spanning the gap. The CDR3 runs 15 residues. The CDR3 bases are TGCGCCAGCAGCTTGGAGATTACAGCGCGGGAGACCCAGTACTTC. This gives the protein CASSLEITARETQYF. Together with reference TRBV5-1 and TRBJ2-5, the CDR3 gives the full variable domain: KAGVTQTPRYLIKTRGQQVTLSCSPISGHRSVSWYQQTPGQGLQFLFEYFSETQRNKGNFPGRFSGRQFSNSRSEMNVSTLELGDSALYLCASSLEITARETQYFGPGTRLLVL.

V gene TRBV19 combines with J gene TRBJ2-5; TRBD2 matches 13 bases. The J segment lost 5 bases and the V segment lost 5 bases, leaving 8 bases of the junction unmatched. The V gene's germline CDR1 is LNHDA and CDR2 SQIVND (reference sequence). The CDR3 is 16 residues long. CDR3 nucleotides: TGTGCCAGTAGTCCTAGGACTAGCGGGGGCAGGGAGACCCAGTACTTC. The encoded protein is CASSPRTSGGRETQYF. Using reference TRBV19 and TRBJ2-5 for the parts outside the CDR3, the full variable domain is DGGITQSPKYLFRKEGQNVTLSCEQNLNHDAMYWYRQDPGQGLRLIYYSQIVNDFQKGDIAEGYSVSREKKESFPLTVTSAQKNPTAFYLCASSPRTSGGRETQYFGPGTRLLVL.

The gene calls are TRBV6-5 and TRBJ1-5, with D uncertain. This CDR3 comprises 14 residues. The germline V gene encodes CDR1 MNHEY and CDR2 SVGAGI. The V gene lost 2 bases and the J gene lost 6 bases, with 11 bases spanning the gap. For the CDR3, the DNA is TGTGCCAGCAGTTACCCCCGAGTTGGTCAGCCCCAGCATTTT. This gives the protein CASSYPRVGQPQHF.

The V call is TRBV29-1, the J call TRBJ2-7; the D gene is possibly TRBD2 (6 bases). V dropped 1 base and J dropped 6 bases, with 13 bases sitting between them. From germline, CDR1 is SQVTM and CDR2 ANQGSEA. CDR3 length equals 13 residues. For the CDR3, the DNA is TGCAGCGTTGAAGTTCGGGGGTTGGGCGAGCAGTACTTC. This gives the protein CSVEVRGLGEQYF.

V usage is TRBV29-1 and J usage is TRBJ2-3; D is possibly TRBD1 (5 bases). CDR3 length: 13 residues. The germline V gene has CDR1 SQVTM and CDR2 ANQGSEA. V was clipped by 7 bases and J by 6 bases, with 17 bases between them. The CDR3 here is CSASGYSYDTQYF. The CDR3 DNA follows: TGCAGCGCGTCAGGGTACTCTTACGATACGCAGTATTTT.

The chain recombines TRBV10-3 with TRBJ2-5; 8 nucleotides agree with TRBD1. V dropped 10 bases and J dropped 3; count of bases not matched to a gene: 10. Germline V gives CDR1 ENHRY, CDR2 SYGVKD. The CDR3 covers 14 residues. CDR3 nucleotide sequence: TGTGCCACAATGGGCCCGGGACAGGAAGAGACCCAGTACTTC. Amino acid sequence: CATMGPGQEETQYF.

V usage is TRBV10-3 and J usage is TRBJ1-5, with D hard to call. V was shortened by 6 bases and J by 4 bases, with 10 bases between the two germline ends. CDR1 and CDR2 from the germline V gene are ENHRY and SYGVKD. The CDR3 is 13 residues long. The CDR3 DNA reads TGTGCCATCAGCCCGGCAGCTAATCAGCCCCAGCATTTT. It specifies CAISPAANQPQHF.